This TCR beta chain was recorded in a study of cytotoxic CD8 clonotypes in ibrutinib-treated CLL (dated by TCRdb to about 2021). Background for the entire study: In this cohort, approximately 15 patients were treatment-naive and ten to eleven were relapsed/refractory, while 17 to 18 had unmutated IGHV. On average, each sample had some 250,000 productive templates and more than 75,000 productive rearrangements. Longitudinal samples were obtainable from about 30% of the 86 participants in the trial. Responses were partial in some 24 patients and complete in 2; after median around 66 months follow-up, some 15 stayed in remission and about twelve progressed. Response samples were obtained after a median of approximately 12 months of treatment, with a range of roughly 6 to 40 months. Cryopreserved peripheral blood mononuclear cells were collected at three points: before therapy, at response, and at either sustained remission or disease progression.

Points on this clone: Its antigen has not been determined. No much larger clone is present one base from it, and per-base qualities are unavailable.

Each clonotype received, on average, 10x coverage in deep resolution sequencing performed on a MiSeq, where the target depth lay between 1 in 1 million and 1 in 200,000 T cells. TCR beta libraries were generated with the immunoSEQ hsTCRB Kit. On the study's bioinformatics: ImmunoSEQ Data Assistant and ImmunoSEQ Analyzer were used for data analysis, and V, D and J genes were assigned according to IMGT definitions. Clonality, with values ranging from 0 to 1, was calculated as one minus the normalized Shannon entropy of productive rearrangement frequencies. Only overrepresented clonotypes making up at least 0.05% of each patient's repertoire were included in the public clonotype analysis. About twelve age-matched healthy donor repertoires from immuneACCESS were used as controls for clonality. TCRdb took this table from immuneACCESS and kept in-frame rearrangements with V and J called. Such tables lack part of the clones; where checked against another copy, unresolved V genes explain under half of the gap, and the rest is unexplained. Clone size and the V and J calls come from that table; the DNA yielded D and trimming. This sample is represented by about 310,000 clones; around four fifths of them were singletons. Over 5.5% of the sample comes from the top ten.

Broader findings and caveats from the paper: Baseline clonality exceeded that of age-matched healthy donors and correlated strongly with circulating CD8+ T-cell counts. Clonality increased at ibrutinib response, stayed stable in sustained remission, and fell back toward baseline at progression. Lymph node repertoires were not examined, and the timing of sampling was not matched between patients in sustained remission and those whose disease progressed. Public clonotypes were rare and either shrank or stayed stable during treatment, and the rise in clonality at ibrutinib response reflected expansion of private clonotypes.

For TCR beta library preparation, 1.5 to 2.5 micrograms of genomic DNA was extracted from cryopreserved PBMCs. Longitudinal blood samples from CLL patients on ibrutinib monotherapy were analyzed using high-throughput TCR beta sequencing. Patients were enrolled in a phase 2 open-label single-center ibrutinib monotherapy trial. V loses 4 bases of germline sequence and J loses 8 bases, and the interval between the two ends is 26 bases. The CDR3 runs 17 amino acids, cysteine and phenylalanine included. Left in the record is the CDR3 DNA by itself, 51 bases read in frame from the first base. The germline V gene (reference sequence) supplies CDR1 GTSNPN and CDR2 SVGIG.

This material consisted of PBMCs, taken before ibrutinib treatment. The V and J genes are TRBV30 and TRBJ1-4, with TRBD1 tentatively as D gene (5 bases match). The source of this sequence is a human donor with chronic lymphocytic leukemia. The nucleotide sequence is TGTGCCTGGACTCCGGGACTCGGAGACGGGGGGGAAGAAAAACTGTTTTTT. This translates into CAWTPGLGDGGEEKLFF.